Below are 27 T cell receptor beta chains sequenced from a single sample in a study of control samples from healthy donors and cancer patients. The repertoire was sequenced with immunoSEQ multiplex PCR; TCRdb's copy has only in-frame clones and lacks some. The sample carries 75,000 to 90,000 clones, more than 70% recorded once. Material for sequencing was blood. The receptors shown here come from a woman aged 40 to 50 in good health.

The genes are TRBV15 and TRBJ2-1, with TRBD1 matching 11 bases. Germline-derived CDR1 and CDR2 are LNHNV and YYDKDF (reference sequence). Germline trimming cut 10 bases from V and 8 bases from J; bases unmatched to any gene: 13. The CDR3 has 15 residues. The CDR3 here is CAIGPGQGVRHEQFF. In DNA form, the CDR3 reads TGTGCCATCGGACCGGGACAGGGGGTTCGGCATGAGCAGTTCTTC.

This clone was counted a single time. The rearrangement uses TRBV6-6 and TRBJ2-7; the match to TRBD1 covers 12 bases. Germline-derived CDR1 and CDR2 are MNHNY and SVGAGI (reference sequence). The CDR3 has 22 residues. Germline trimming cut 5 bases from V and 2 bases from J; bases unmatched to any gene: 25. CDR3 nucleotide sequence: TGTGCCAGCAGTCGCAAGGAACTCCTCCGGGACAGGGGGCGCAGGAAGGCCTACGAGCAGTACTTC. Translated: CASSRKELLRDRGRRKAYEQYF.

V and J are TRBV2 and TRBJ2-4; D call uncertain. The V end lost 7 bases, the J end lost 2 bases, and 15 bases lay between the germline ends. Germline CDR1 and CDR2: SNHLY and FYNNEI. CDR3 length: 15 residues. The CDR3 reads CASISLGDPKNIQYF. The DNA for the CDR3 is TGTGCCAGCATTTCCCTCGGAGACCCCAAAAACATTCAGTACTTC.

The chain is built from TRBV6-5 and TRBJ2-7, with D perhaps assigned TRBD1 or TRBD2 (5 bases each). Trimming took off 2 bases at V and 11 bases at J, with 16 bases between the two ends. CDR3 size: 13 residues. The germline V gene encodes CDR1 MNHEY and CDR2 SVGAGI. This CDR3 is CASSYDPGTREYF. For the CDR3, the DNA is TGTGCCAGCAGTTACGATCCCGGGACCCGGGAGTACTTC.

The chain joins TRBV12-5 to TRBJ2-2, with D tentatively TRBD2 (5 bases). Per the germline V gene, CDR1 is LGHNT and CDR2 is FRNRAP. V was trimmed by 2 bases and J by 7 bases, leaving 17 bases between them. CDR3 size: 16 residues. Here the CDR3 reads CASGLSLRALHGELFF. In DNA form, the CDR3 reads TGTGCTAGTGGTTTGAGCTTGAGGGCACTACACGGGGAGCTGTTTTTT. The variable domain in full, completed from reference TRBV12-5 and TRBJ2-2, reads DARVTQTPRHKVTEMGQEVTMRCQPILGHNTVFWYRQTMMQGLELLAYFRNRAPLDDSGMPKDRFSAEMPDATLATLKIQPSEPRDSAVYFCASGLSLRALHGELFFGEGSRLTVL.

The chain has TRBV10-3 and TRBJ2-2; the D is unclear. CDR1 and CDR2 from the germline V gene are ENHRY and SYGVKD. The CDR3 has 12 residues. Trimming removed 6 bases from V and 4 bases from J, with 6 bases in between. The CDR3 region has the DNA TGTGCCATCAGACCGACCACCGGGGAGCTGTTTTTT. Translated, it gives CAIRPTTGELFF.

The genes are TRBV4-1 and TRBJ1-5; no reliable D call. Germline V gene lookup returns CDR1 MGHRA and CDR2 YSYEKL. Trimming stripped 0 bases from V and 3 bases from J, with 6 bases between. The CDR3 loop spans 14 amino acids. The CDR3 sequence: CASSQDLTNQPQHF. In DNA form, the CDR3 reads TGCGCCAGCAGCCAAGATCTAACCAATCAGCCCCAGCATTTT.

The chain recombines TRBV19 with TRBJ2-3; the match to TRBD2 covers 9 bases. Losses at the gene ends were 4 bases for V and 1 base for J; bases not matched to a gene: 0. The CDR3 spans 14 residues. Germline-derived CDR1 and CDR2 are LNHDA and SQIVND (reference sequence). The CDR3 reads CASSTSGGTDTQYF. The CDR3 DNA reads as TGTGCCAGTAGTACTAGCGGGGGCACAGATACGCAGTATTTT. Using reference TRBV19 and TRBJ2-3 for the parts outside the CDR3, the full variable domain is DGGITQSPKYLFRKEGQNVTLSCEQNLNHDAMYWYRQDPGQGLRLIYYSQIVNDFQKGDIAEGYSVSREKKESFPLTVTSAQKNPTAFYLCASSTSGGTDTQYFGPGTRLTVL.

The chain combines TRBV20-1 with TRBJ2-3; 8 nucleotides match TRBD1. Germline V gene data show CDR1 as DFQATT and CDR2 as SNEGSKA (reference sequence). Trimming at V came to 3 bases and at J to 6 bases, leaving 2 bases not matched to a gene. CDR3 size: 12 residues. The CDR3 here is CSASGDRDTQYF. The CDR3, as DNA: TGCAGTGCTAGTGGGGACAGGGATACGCAGTATTTT.

This clone was recorded once. The rearrangement uses TRBV19 and TRBJ1-1; D not certain. The CDR3 runs 11 residues. The germline V gene encodes CDR1 LNHDA and CDR2 SQIVND (reference sequence). Trimming cost V 6 bases and J 1 base, with 3 bases left between them. DNA for the CDR3: TGTGCCAGTAGGAAGAACACTGAAGCTTTCTTT. This translates into CASRKNTEAFF.

This chain connects TRBV5-1 to TRBJ2-7; TRBD1 matches 7 bases. V trimming: 0 bases; J trimming: 0 bases; junction bases outside the gene matches: 6. This CDR3 contains 16 residues. Germline values: CDR1 SGHRS, CDR2 YFSETQ. DNA for the CDR3: TGCGCCAGCAGCTTGGGGACAGGTGAGCTCTCCTACGAGCAGTACTTC. Translating it yields CASSLGTGELSYEQYF. The whole variable domain, remainder taken from reference TRBV5-1 and TRBJ2-7, is KAGVTQTPRYLIKTRGQQVTLSCSPISGHRSVSWYQQTPGQGLQFLFEYFSETQRNKGNFPGRFSGRQFSNSRSEMNVSTLELGDSALYLCASSLGTGELSYEQYFGPGTRLTVT.

This chain links TRBV7-8 with TRBJ1-1; D possibly corresponds to TRBD1 (6 bases). V gave up 1 base and J gave up 8 bases, with 11 bases separating them. The CDR3 loop spans 13 amino acids. The germline CDR1 and CDR2 sequences are SGHVS and FQNEAQ. Here the CDR3 DNA reads TGTGCCAGCAGCTTAGTCGCGGGGGCGGAAGCTTTCTTT. Its protein is CASSLVAGAEAFF.

This chain uses TRBV5-1 with TRBJ1-1, with D tentatively TRBD1 (6 bases). Germline V gene sequence: CDR1 SGHRS, CDR2 YFSETQ. The ends were cut back, 0 bases at V and 8 bases at J, with 8 bases in the middle. There are 12 residues in the CDR3. The CDR3 is CASSLEGQEAFF. The CDR3 nucleotides are TGCGCCAGCAGCTTGGAGGGACAAGAAGCTTTCTTT.

J is TRBJ2-2 and V is TRBV6-4; TRBD1 is a possible D gene (6 bases). Between the trimmed V and J ends, which lost 5 bases and 5 bases, there was a span of 15 bases. The germline V gene encodes CDR1 MRHNA and CDR2 SNTAGT. The CDR3 length is 15 residues. This chain's CDR3 is CASSSGTQGTGELFF. In DNA, the CDR3 is TGTGCCAGCAGTTCCGGGACCCAGGGGACCGGGGAGCTGTTTTTT.

This clone occurred a few times. The chain carries TRBV7-3 and TRBJ2-7; a weak D match, TRBD1 (6 bases). CDR1 and CDR2 from the germline V gene are SGHTA and FQGTGA. Trimming took off 1 base at V and 2 bases at J, with 12 bases between the two ends. This CDR3 comprises 15 residues. In DNA, the CDR3 is TGTGCCAGCAGCTTAAGTGCAGGGGCCCCCTACGAGCAGTACTTC. Protein product: CASSLSAGAPYEQYF.

The chain joins TRBV20-1 to TRBJ2-5, with TRBD2 matching 13 bases. V shed 3 bases and J 5 bases; nucleotides not matched to a gene: 9. The CDR3 is 16 amino acids. Looked up from germline, CDR1 is DFQATT and CDR2 is SNEGSKA (reference sequence). DNA of the CDR3: TGCAGTGCTAGTGCCGGGACTAGCGGGACTAGGGAGACCCAGTACTTC. Translated, it gives CSASAGTSGTRETQYF.

The CDR3 DNA follows: TGTGCCAGCAGTTTAAGGGGAGACTATGGCTACACCTTC. This gives the protein CASSLRGDYGYTF. The V call is TRBV12-3 or TRBV12-4, the J call TRBJ1-2; weak D call: TRBD1 (5 bases). This CDR3 spans 13 amino acids. Trimming removed 2 bases at V and 3 bases at J, with 7 bases between.

This clone was observed a single time. The chain uses TRBV6-2 or TRBV6-3 and TRBJ2-7, with D possibly matching TRBD2 (6 bases). The germline V gene encodes CDR1 MNHEY and CDR2 SVGEGT. The CDR3 contains 14 residues. Between the trimmed V and J ends, which lost 4 bases and 3 bases, there was a span of 13 bases. The CDR3: CASSFGDFYYEQYF. The CDR3, as DNA: TGTGCCAGCAGTTTTGGGGACTTTTACTACGAGCAGTACTTC.

The chain combines TRBV4-3 with TRBJ2-5; D possibly corresponds to TRBD1 (7 bases). V was cut by 4 bases and J by 4 bases, with 16 bases left in between. This CDR3 has 15 amino acids. Germline assignment: CDR1 LGHNA and CDR2 YSLEER. DNA for the CDR3: TGCGCCAGCAGCCTCGTCCAGGGGGGTGCAGAGACCCAGTACTTC. The encoded protein is CASSLVQGGAETQYF.

This chain links TRBV25-1 with TRBJ2-1, with 7 bases that match TRBD1. This CDR3 spans 15 amino acids. Germline V gives CDR1 MGHDK, CDR2 SYGVNS. J gave up 3 bases and V 6 bases, and 8 bases lay outside the gene matches. CDR3 loop: CASRGQRGSYNEQFF. The DNA for the CDR3 is TGTGCCAGCAGGGGACAGAGGGGCAGCTACAATGAGCAGTTCTTC. The whole variable domain, filled in from reference TRBV25-1 and TRBJ2-1, reads EADIYQTPRYLVIGTGKKITLECSQTMGHDKMYWYQQDPGMELHLIHYSYGVNSTEKGDLSSESTVSRIRTEHFPLTLESARPSHTSQYLCASRGQRGSYNEQFFGPGTRLTVL.

The chain uses TRBV6-1 and TRBJ1-1; D is undetermined. Between the trimmed V and J ends, which lost 3 bases and 1 base, there was a span of 12 bases. Germline CDR1 MNHNS, CDR2 SASEGT. This CDR3 contains 15 residues. The DNA for the CDR3 is TGTGCCAGCAGTGAGATGTTTCGGGCGAACACTGAAGCTTTCTTT. Encoded protein: CASSEMFRANTEAFF.

The chain has TRBV24-1 and TRBJ2-7; 8 bases match TRBD1. J was trimmed by 4 bases and V by 3 bases; bases with no gene match: 10. In germline, CDR1 is KGHDR, CDR2 SFDVKD. The CDR3 runs 16 residues. CDR3 bases: TGTGCCACCAGTGATGTCGGACAGGGTGGAAGGTACGAGCAGTACTTC. This sequence encodes CATSDVGQGGRYEQYF.

The chain links TRBV9 to TRBJ1-1; the D is unclear. Germline loops: CDR1 SGDLS, CDR2 YYNGEE. This CDR3 comprises 13 residues. V lost 1 base to trimming and J lost 5 bases, with 9 bases between them. CDR3 in DNA: TGTGCCAGCAGCGTATGGGCAGAAACTGAAGCTTTCTTT. This codes for CASSVWAETEAFF.

V gene TRBV6-5 combines with J gene TRBJ2-5; D gene uncertain. Deletions cut 4 bases from V and 4 bases from J, with 13 bases between. Per germline, CDR1 MNHEY and CDR2 SVGAGI. This CDR3 is 14 amino acids long. Here the CDR3 DNA reads TGTGCCAGCAGTTTTCCGCCCACATTAGAGACCCAGTACTTC. Its protein is CASSFPPTLETQYF.

This clone was seen a handful of times. The gene calls are TRBV7-2 and TRBJ2-7, with TRBD1 identical over 9 bases. The CDR3 spans 16 residues. V shed 6 bases, J shed 3 bases, and the junction held 12 bases outside the gene matches. CDR1 is SGHTA, CDR2 FQGNSA, per germline. The CDR3 reads CASSDRATGGGYEQYF. The CDR3 bases are TGTGCCAGCAGTGATAGAGCGACAGGGGGAGGCTACGAGCAGTACTTC. The full variable domain, in which reference TRBV7-2 and TRBJ2-7 provide the parts outside the CDR3, is GAGVSQSPSNKVTEKGKDVELRCDPISGHTALYWYRQSLGQGLEFLIYFQGNSAPDKSGLPSDRFSAERTGGSVSTLTIQRTQQEDSAVYLCASSDRATGGGYEQYFGPGTRLTVT.

The rearrangement joins TRBV6-1 to TRBJ1-6; tentatively, D is TRBD1 (6 bases). V gave up 3 bases and J gave up 5 bases, with 17 bases separating them. Germline-derived CDR1 and CDR2 are MNHNS and SASEGT. The CDR3 spans 17 residues. CDR3 protein: CASSDFPGRGNNSPLHF. The DNA of the CDR3 is TGTGCCAGCAGTGATTTTCCCGGCAGGGGCAATAATTCACCCCTCCACTTT.

The chain is built from TRBV6-5 and TRBJ1-2; 11 positions agree with TRBD1. Trimming at V came to 5 bases and at J to 11 bases, leaving 7 bases not matched to a gene. The CDR3 contains 13 residues. Germline V lookup: CDR1 MNHEY, CDR2 SVGAGI. This CDR3 is CASSLLDRGLYTF. In DNA form, the CDR3 reads TGTGCCAGCAGTCTCCTGGACAGGGGGCTGTACACCTTC.